This T cell receptor beta chain is from a study of CD8+CD57+ T cells in acquired aplastic anemia (dated by TCRdb to 2016 to 2019). Concerning the study at large: A mean of approximately 2.9 ug of DNA, ranging from roughly 0.19 to 27.4 ug, was extracted from sorted CD4+ and CD8+ cells. CD8+CD57+ expansion was defined as a frequency above the mean frequency observed in healthy subjects.

Overall results and qualifications from the work: Around 27 CD8+ CDR3 sequences were found to be shared between patients and controls, but these sequences appeared to be highly expressed in patients and within the immunodominant clones of the patients. CD8+ Simpson's diversity did not differ significantly between patients and healthy controls (P=0.060).

To note about this clonotype: The antigen this receptor binds is unknown. No qualities accompany the bases; no much larger clone lies one base away.

V is reduced by 0 bases and J by 4 bases, leaving a spacing of 10 bases between them. The CDR3 goes from the cysteine to the phenylalanine over 15 residues. The only DNA kept is the CDR3, 45 bases in frame from the first base. In the germline V gene (reference sequence), CDR1 corresponds to SEHNR and CDR2 to FQNEAQ. Flow cytometry had shown CD8+CD57+ cell expansion in the patients selected for sequencing. Every patient had a diagnosis of severe acquired aplastic anemia based on International Study of Aplastic Anemia and Agranulocytosis and Camitta criteria. No therapy had been received by the patients at the time of blood sampling. In this study, sorted CD4+ and CD8+ T cells from the blood of healthy subjects and of severe aplastic anemia patients had their TCR repertoires deep-sequenced. In the USA, patient enrollment took place under clinicaltrials.gov protocols 00001620, 01623167, 00001397, 00071045, 00081523 and 00961064. Ficoll-Paque density gradient centrifugation was used to isolate peripheral blood mononuclear cells. Before DNA extraction, CD4+ and CD8+ T cells were sorted with FACS or magnetic beads.

Profiling of TCR beta VDJ combinations and CDR3 sequences used genomic DNA as the template. TCR repertoire sequencing was run on an Illumina HiSeq 2000. The original pipeline was this. TRBV/TRBJ rearrangement plots, CDR3 size and DJ length profiles, and Simpson's diversity index were used to assess repertoires. The most abundant DNA sequence in the deep sequencing data was taken as the immunodominant clone. CDR3 amino acid sequences were screened for sharing across subjects and were compared with published repertoires and the VDJdb database. TCRdb ran its own pipeline on the public reads, namely fastp trimming at Q25 and MiXCR clone calling, and kept in-frame beta chains. Identical CDR3 proteins give one entry, which carries the most common genes and DNA. What appears here as the V and J calls and clone size reflects TCRdb's work, not the paper's. The sample table shows some 170,000 distinct CDR3 sequences, and over 55% are seen once. The ten largest clones add up to roughly half of the sample.

The sequence joins TRBV7-9 to TRBJ1-5, with TRBD1 as a weak D call on 6 bases. This receptor was identified in a human donor with aplastic anemia. Material for sequencing was sorted CD4+, CD8+, or CD8+CD57+ T cells (not recorded which) from PBMCs. The sequence in DNA is TGTGCCAGCAGCTTAGCGCCGGACAGTAATCAGCCCCAGCATTTT. The resulting protein is CASSLAPDSNQPQHF.